One and the same sample provided the 23 T cell receptor beta chains below, sequenced in a study of blood T cell repertoires in COVID-19. Using immunoSEQ multiplex PCR, the repertoire was profiled, and TCRdb retains in-frame clones only, with some absent. This sample carries approximately 180,000 clones, 85% to 90% of them seen once, and the ten largest clones take 12%. The sample comprised peripheral blood. The source is a woman in her seventies with COVID-19, enrolled during active disease.

The V and J genes are TRBV10-3 and TRBJ2-7; 8 nucleotides line up with TRBD1. J lost 6 bases, V lost 6 bases, and 13 bases had no gene match. CDR1 and CDR2 from the germline V gene are ENHRY and SYGVKD. The CDR3 runs 15 residues. The CDR3 DNA follows: TGTGCCATCAGGACGTCCTCGGGACAGGCCTTCGAGCAGTACTTC. Translation: CAIRTSSGQAFEQYF.

The chain employs TRBV6-5 and TRBJ1-5; D remains ambiguous. The V gene lost 2 bases and the J gene lost 3 bases, with 5 bases spanning the gap. The CDR3 extends over 13 amino acids. CDR1 MNHEY and CDR2 SVGAGI come from the germline V gene. In DNA, the CDR3 is TGTGCCAGCAGTTACGCGGTCAATCAGCCCCAGCATTTT. Protein: CASSYAVNQPQHF.

The rearrangement joins TRBV7-9 to TRBJ2-7; TRBD2 is a possible D gene (5 bases). Germline V gene lookup returns CDR1 SEHNR and CDR2 FQNEAQ (reference sequence). The CDR3 extends over 15 amino acids. Trimming removed 1 base from V and 3 bases from J, with 13 bases in between. In DNA form, the CDR3 reads TGTGCCAGCAGCTTAGTGACCGGGATTCACTACGAGCAGTACTTC. It specifies CASSLVTGIHYEQYF.

The chain uses TRBV30 and TRBJ1-5; no firm D call. This CDR3 is 13 amino acids long. V gave up 5 bases and J gave up 0 bases, with 8 bases separating them. Germline V CDR1 and CDR2: GTSNPN, SVGIG (reference sequence). As DNA, the CDR3 is TGTGCCTGGGGGCGATATAGCAATCAGCCCCAGCATTTT. Translated: CAWGRYSNQPQHF.

V gene TRBV3-1 (or the pseudogene TRBV3-2) combines with J gene TRBJ2-1, with TRBD1 as a possible D gene (6 bases). The germline V and J ends were trimmed by 1 base and 0 bases, with 13 bases remaining between them. Germline CDR1 and CDR2: LGHDT and YNNKEL (reference sequence). The CDR3 contains 17 residues. The CDR3 DNA sequence: TGTGCCAGCAGCCAAGGGGGGCACTCTACCTCCTACAATGAGCAGTTCTTC. Protein sequence: CASSQGGHSTSYNEQFF.

This chain links TRBV9 with TRBJ2-3, with 9 bases lining up with TRBD1. Per the germline V gene, CDR1 is SGDLS and CDR2 is YYNGEE. The length of the CDR3 is 15 residues. The trim removed 3 bases at V and 3 bases at J, leaving 5 bases unmatched. This CDR3 is CASSDRDRVTDTQYF. The CDR3 region has the DNA TGTGCCAGCAGCGACCGGGACAGGGTAACAGATACGCAGTATTTT.

The chain joins TRBV12-5 to TRBJ1-1; D uncertain. The V and J ends lost 8 bases and 7 bases respectively, with 14 bases between them. The CDR3 has 12 residues. Germline-derived CDR1 and CDR2 are LGHNT and FRNRAP. CDR3 amino acids: CASSPKSSEAFF. The CDR3 coding sequence is TGTGCTAGTTCCCCGAAGTCCAGTGAAGCTTTCTTT.

Turning to this clone: Other DNA variants within this sample encode the same CDR3. The CDR3 region has the DNA TGTGCCAGCTCACCCGGACAGGGGAACACCGGGGAGCTGTTTTTT. Translation: CASSPGQGNTGELFF. V is TRBV18 and J is TRBJ2-2; TRBD1 matches at 8 bases. This CDR3 comprises 15 residues. Germline lookup yields CDR1 KGHSH and CDR2 LQKENI. The trim removed 3 bases at V and 1 base at J, leaving 1 base unmatched. Combining the CDR3 with reference TRBV18 and TRBJ2-2 gives the whole variable domain NAGVMQNPRHLVRRRGQEARLRCSPMKGHSHVYWYRQLPEEGLKFMVYLQKENIIDESGMPKERFSAEFPKEGPSILRIQQVVRGDSAAYFCASSPGQGNTGELFFGEGSRLTVL.

In its sample, this clone was seen once. This sequence joins TRBV6-2 or TRBV6-3 and TRBJ2-3; D may be TRBD2 (5 bases). The CDR3 sequence is 16 residues long. CDR1 is MNHEY, CDR2 SVGEGT, per germline. V lost 4 bases and J 2 bases, leaving 16 bases between the germline ends. CDR3 protein: CASSSGVNPHTDTQYF. The DNA for the CDR3 is TGTGCCAGCAGTTCCGGGGTTAACCCCCACACAGATACGCAGTATTTT.

The V gene is TRBV6-1, the J gene TRBJ2-3, with TRBD2 matching over 12 bases. V was clipped by 1 base and J by 4 bases; unmatched bases: 6. This CDR3 is 17 amino acids long. Germline V gene sequence: CDR1 MNHNS, CDR2 SASEGT. CDR3 sequence: CASSEGTSGELADTQYF. The DNA of the CDR3 is TGTGCCAGCAGTGAAGGGACTAGCGGGGAACTTGCAGATACGCAGTATTTT.

The chain couples TRBV12-3 or TRBV12-4 to TRBJ1-2; no clear D gene. This CDR3 has 13 residues. Trimming took 3 bases from V and 1 from J, leaving 6 bases between them. The CDR3 protein is CASSFDINYGYTF. The CDR3 DNA reads TGTGCCAGCAGTTTTGACATTAACTATGGCTACACCTTC.

The chain couples TRBV7-9 to TRBJ2-7; D unresolved. There are 13 residues in the CDR3. V lost 5 bases and J lost 4, with 12 bases in between. Germline lookup yields CDR1 SEHNR and CDR2 FQNEAQ (reference sequence). The CDR3 DNA follows: TGTGCCAGCAGCCCCCCAGTCTCATACGAGCAGTACTTC. Its translation: CASSPPVSYEQYF.

The V gene is TRBV18, the J gene TRBJ2-5, with 9 nucleotides matching TRBD1. This CDR3 region has 15 residues. Per the germline V gene, CDR1 is KGHSH and CDR2 is LQKENI. V was clipped by 4 bases and J by 5 bases; unmatched bases: 8. DNA for the CDR3: TGTGCCAGCTCACTAACAGGGGGCGCGGAGGAGACCCAGTACTTC. This encodes CASSLTGGAEETQYF. Variable domain in full (rest from reference TRBV18 and TRBJ2-5): NAGVMQNPRHLVRRRGQEARLRCSPMKGHSHVYWYRQLPEEGLKFMVYLQKENIIDESGMPKERFSAEFPKEGPSILRIQQVVRGDSAAYFCASSLTGGAEETQYFGPGTRLLVL.

The chain employs TRBV5-1 and TRBJ1-2, with 7 bases fitting TRBD1. There are 13 residues in the CDR3. V gave up 4 bases and J gave up 3 bases; unmatched junction bases: 3. Germline CDR1 reads SGHRS; CDR2 reads YFSETQ. The CDR3 loop reads CASSVGTDYGYTF. CDR3 nucleotides: TGCGCCAGCAGCGTGGGGACAGACTATGGCTACACCTTC.

The V and J genes are TRBV4-1 and TRBJ2-1; 13 bases fit TRBD2. This CDR3 comprises 16 residues. Trimming removed 3 bases from V and 10 bases from J; junction bases left unmatched: 9. The germline V gene has CDR1 MGHRA and CDR2 YSYEKL. The CDR3 coding sequence is TGCGCCAGCAGCCAGAGACTAGCGGGAGGTAACGGGGAGCAGTTCTTC. Translation: CASSQRLAGGNGEQFF.

The rearrangement links TRBV21-1 to TRBJ2-7; the listed D gene, TRBD2, was not tested against the DNA. TRBV21-1 is listed as a pseudogene. The CDR3 has 17 amino acids. Written as DNA, the CDR3 is TGTGCCAGCAGCAAAAAGGACCCGACTAGCTACTCCTACGAGCAGTACTTC. It codes for CASSKKDPTSYSYEQYF.

The chain has TRBV29-1 and TRBJ2-7; 14 bases fit TRBD2. The CDR3 consists of 16 residues. The V gene end was trimmed by 7 bases and the J gene end by 3 bases; junction bases not matched to a gene: 11. Germline V gives CDR1 SQVTM, CDR2 ANQGSEA. DNA of the CDR3: TGCAGCGCCCAAGGGACTAGCGGGAGTGTCAGCTACGAGCAGTACTTC. Residues: CSAQGTSGSVSYEQYF.

This chain connects TRBV4-1 to TRBJ1-5, with 9 bases aligning to TRBD1. Trimming at V came to 0 bases and at J to 4 bases, leaving 4 bases not matched to a gene. This CDR3 is 16 amino acids long. Germline CDR1 and CDR2: MGHRA and YSYEKL. The CDR3 DNA reads as TGCGCCAGCAGCCAAGACCTACAGGGGGCTAATCAGCCCCAGCATTTT. Translated: CASSQDLQGANQPQHF.

This clone was seen just once. V usage is TRBV3-1 (or the pseudogene TRBV3-2) and J usage is TRBJ1-1, with TRBD1 as a possible D gene (6 bases). V lost 0 bases, J lost 2 bases, and 13 bases lay in between. CDR1 and CDR2 (germline): LGHDT, YNNKEL (reference sequence). The CDR3 has 16 residues. CDR3 loop: CASSQDRRGGNTEAFF. The DNA for the CDR3 is TGTGCCAGCAGCCAAGATCGCAGGGGCGGAAACACTGAAGCTTTCTTT.

The J gene is TRBJ2-5, the V gene TRBV6-1, with D perhaps TRBD2 (5 bases). Per the germline V gene, CDR1 is MNHNS and CDR2 is SASEGT. V lost 0 bases and J 7 bases, leaving 15 bases between the germline ends. This CDR3 is built from 15 residues. The CDR3 reads CASSEARTEAGTQYF. The CDR3 DNA reads as TGTGCCAGCAGTGAAGCCCGGACTGAGGCGGGGACCCAGTACTTC.

V usage is TRBV27 and J usage is TRBJ1-5, with 7 bases that match TRBD1. With 3 bases clipped from V and 2 bases from J, the junction kept 4 bases outside the gene matches. Germline CDR1 is MNHEY and CDR2 is SMNVEV (reference sequence). This CDR3 has 15 amino acids. As DNA, the CDR3 is TGTGCCAGCAGTTTTTCAACAGGGGGCAATCAGCCCCAGCATTTT. Amino acid sequence: CASSFSTGGNQPQHF.

The rearrangement uses TRBV3-1 (or the pseudogene TRBV3-2) and TRBJ1-2; D gene ambiguous. The V end was cut by 0 bases, the J end by 7 bases, with 9 bases between. This CDR3 has 13 residues. Germline CDR1 and CDR2: LGHDT and YNNKEL (reference sequence). CDR3 residues: CASSQDAISGYTF. CDR3 DNA: TGTGCCAGCAGCCAAGATGCCATTAGTGGCTACACCTTC.

This clone was picked up one time. V and J are TRBV18 and TRBJ1-5, with TRBD1 matching 10 bases. Per the germline V gene, CDR1 is KGHSH and CDR2 is LQKENI. Unmatched junction bases numbered 10, after V lost 1 base and J lost 4 bases. There are 18 residues in the CDR3. CDR3 in DNA: TGTGCCAGCTCACCACGGGACAGGGGCTCCGGTGAGAATCAGCCCCAGCATTTT. Protein sequence: CASSPRDRGSGENQPQHF. Full variable domain (missing parts from reference TRBV18 and TRBJ1-5): NAGVMQNPRHLVRRRGQEARLRCSPMKGHSHVYWYRQLPEEGLKFMVYLQKENIIDESGMPKERFSAEFPKEGPSILRIQQVVRGDSAAYFCASSPRDRGSGENQPQHFGDGTRLSIL.